This T cell receptor (beta chain) was obtained from a study of technical replicates of blood from a few donors. The repertoire was sequenced with immunoSEQ multiplex PCR; TCRdb's copy has only in-frame clones and lacks some. The sample includes tens of thousands of clones, around 94% of them seen just once. The sample was T cells isolated from PBMCs. This receptor was obtained from a human donor in good health.

Written as DNA, the CDR3 is TGCGCCAGCAGCTTGGACGAGGGCCCTAACTATGGCTACACCTTC. It translates to CASSLDEGPNYGYTF. V is TRBV5-1 and J is TRBJ1-2; D not certain. Trimming took off 0 bases at V and 0 bases at J, with 9 bases between the two ends. Germline V gene lookup returns CDR1 SGHRS and CDR2 YFSETQ. This CDR3 contains 15 residues.